Described below is a single T cell receptor (beta chain) sequence and its context. This specimen belongs to a study of blood T cell repertoires in COVID-19. Across the whole study: Samples of COVID-19 (acute and convalescent) were obtained from the United States, Italy and Spain. Nucleic acid was either cDNA or gDNA, and it came from T cells, B-cell-depleted T cells, or PBMCs.

In the study's own analysis: Amplification of reference gene primers provided the estimated nucleated cell counts. The table came from immunoSEQ multiplex PCR; TCRdb's copy has only in-frame clones and leaves some out. The V and J calls and clone size were taken over from that table, and D and trimming were inferred from the DNA. Of 200,000 to 300,000 clones in the sample, roughly 80% are singletons; the top ten hold 3.4%. From germline, CDR1 is LNHDA and CDR2 SQIVND (reference sequence). This CDR3 contains 17 residues. The junction had 16 bases not matched to a gene; V was cut back by 9 bases and J by 5 bases.

V and J are TRBV19 and TRBJ2-2; 9 bases agree with TRBD1. The specimen was peripheral blood. The source is a woman between 18 and 29 years old with acute or convalescent COVID-19. The CDR3 DNA sequence: TGTGCCAGCCCTACTTTTACCGGGACAGGGAGAACCGGGGAGCTGTTTTTT. This gives the protein CASPTFTGTGRTGELFF.